This T cell receptor beta chain was recorded in a study of T cells in Graves' hyperthyroidism and ophthalmopathy (dated 2019 in TCRdb). General notes on the study: Peripheral blood samples were taken at the time of initial diagnosis, prior to any treatment. In addition, the study compared T-cell repertoires in thyroid tissue and in blood from a handful of Graves' hyperthyroidism patients. After sampling, hyperthyroidism patients received methimazole starting at 30 mg daily, and ophthalmopathy patients received high-dose intravenous methylprednisolone. To identify distinguishing TCR V-J signatures, a discovery cohort of about 100 patients was used, comprising under 45 with Graves' ophthalmopathy and around 60 with stable Graves' hyperthyroidism. The 100 discovery patients were randomly split 7:3 into training and test sets. Whether ophthalmopathy could be predicted prospectively was tested in an independent validation cohort made up of under 20 hyperthyroidism patients plus 17 patients who later progressed to ophthalmopathy. The paper describes TCR Vbeta CDR3 sequencing of roughly 130 peripheral blood samples, made up of around 41 ophthalmopathy patients, around 73 hyperthyroidism patients and roughly 17 progressor patients.

Ophthalmopathy patients had moderately to severely active disease, Clinical Activity Score of at least 3, NOSPECS grade of at least 4, and duration under 3 months. Any patient with an uncontrolled infection, another autoimmune disease, pregnancy or lactation was excluded. Diagnoses were based on clinical symptoms, serum thyroxine and TRAb, thyroid ultrasound and orbital computed tomography. PBMCs were isolated from approximately 10 ml of fresh peripheral blood by Ficoll-Paque density gradient centrifugation. Total RNA was extracted using Trizol reagent, and RNA quality was assessed on an Agilent 2100 Bioanalyzer. Points on this clonotype: Its antigen target is currently unknown. Base qualities are not recorded, but no much larger clone differs from it by a single base.

Amplification of TCR beta CDR3 regions was carried out from RNA transcripts. The first round of RT-PCR for the TCR CDR3 was performed with the HTBI primer set and the Qiagen OneStep RT-PCR kit. A second multiplex PCR round built the libraries, followed by size selection and purification. Sequencing of the libraries was done on an Illumina HiSeq2000 using paired-end 100 bp reads. Per the original workflow: SOAPnuke was used to process the raw data, with reads discarded if the reads contained adapters or uncalled bases, had a mean Phred below 15, or lacked an exact constant-primer or identifier match. COPE v1.2.5 was used to merge the high-quality paired reads, and each unique nucleotide sequence was defined as a clonotype. MiTCR v1.1 was used to align clonotypes to the IMGT TRBV, TRBD and TRBJ reference segments. The analysis included only V-J combinations with a frequency above 0.0001, which together covered around 99% of the repertoires. A TCS score was defined as the ratio of F50 (clonal expansion) to E x V (chaos), with BLOSUM62-based TCRdist applied between CDR3 peptides within each V-J. Welch's t-statistics and random forest reduced approximately 520 V-J features to fewer than 15, which were used in a naive Bayes classifier (R e1071). TCRdb reprocessed the public reads (quality trimming at Q25 with fastp, clone calling with MiXCR) and kept in-frame beta chains. Rows are combined by CDR3 protein, so each entry shows the most common genes and DNA. Here the V and J calls rest on TCRdb's processing, not on the authors' analysis. The sample table holds around 350,000 distinct CDR3 sequences, of which around 15% were seen once. The leading ten clones occupy about 20% of the sample.

The paper as a whole reports these results and caveats: Ophthalmopathy was separated from stable hyperthyroidism by a 13 V-J signature model, with over 85% sensitivity and about 81% specificity obtained in cross-validation and 80%/75% obtained in testing. Most expanded thyroid clonotypes (frequency above 0.001) were also detected in blood, suggesting blood repertoires may reflect thyroid immune responses. No statistical method was used to set the sample size in advance, and investigators knew the group allocation. During validation, the model predicted progression to ophthalmopathy a median of around 7 months ahead of onset, with around 65% sensitivity and roughly 72% specificity.

Source material: blood. The sequence came from a woman aged 55-70 years with Graves' ophthalmopathy.

The CDR3 is CASSIVRGMELFF. At the DNA level, the sequence is TGTGCCAGTAGTATAGTCCGAGGGATGGAGCTGTTTTTT. The chain is encoded by TRBV19 joined to TRBJ2-2; perhaps TRBD2 is the D gene, with 5 bases matching. The CDR3 numbers 13 residues from cysteine through phenylalanine. Only the CDR3 DNA is retained, 39 bases long and in frame from the first base. A distance of 10 bases separates the germline ends of V and J, which lose 1 base and 10 bases respectively. CDR1 and CDR2, looked up from the germline V gene (reference sequence), are LNHDA and SQIVND.